The 30 T cell receptor beta chains below all came from one sample that was sequenced in a study of T cells in Graves' hyperthyroidism and ophthalmopathy. The CDR3 regions of TCR beta were amplified from RNA transcripts. The TCR CDR3 was amplified in a first-round RT-PCR using the HTBI primer set. TCRdb called the multiplex PCR reads again in MiXCR, with one record for every CDR3 protein. The profile shows around 700,000 distinct CDR3 sequences, approximately 18% of them singletons. Sequencing was performed on blood. The source of these receptors is a woman aged 45-65 years with Graves' hyperthyroidism that later progressed to Graves' ophthalmopathy.

This sequence joins TRBV7-9 and TRBJ1-1; D uncertain. Trimming left V 2 bases short and J 6 bases short, with 19 bases between. The CDR3 runs to 16 residues. CDR1 is SEHNR and CDR2 is FQNEAQ in the germline V gene (reference sequence). The DNA for the CDR3 is TGTGCCAGCAGCTTAAAGGGTGGGCTCCAGGTCGCTGAAGCTTTCTTT. Amino acid sequence: CASSLKGGLQVAEAFF.

The chain recombines TRBV19 with TRBJ2-1; no clear D. CDR1 LNHDA and CDR2 SQIVND come from the germline V gene (reference sequence). The CDR3 is 16 residues long. With 0 bases removed from V and 4 bases from J, the gap between germline ends came to 13 bases. As DNA, the CDR3 is TGTGCCAGTAGTATAGATGGGTGGCCCATATACAATGAGCAGTTCTTC. Translated, it gives CASSIDGWPIYNEQFF.

This clonotype was detected many times. The chain links TRBV12-3 or TRBV12-4 to TRBJ1-4; 11 bases fit TRBD1. The trim removed 3 bases at V and 0 bases at J, leaving 15 bases unmatched. This CDR3 spans 21 amino acids. The CDR3 region is CASSFSGTGGLMVTTNEKLFF. Here the CDR3 DNA reads TGTGCCAGCAGTTTCTCTGGGACAGGGGGATTAATGGTAACAACTAATGAAAAACTGTTTTTT.

This clonotype has a handful of counts. The rearrangement links TRBV20-1 to TRBJ1-3; no clear D gene. The V end was cut by 0 bases, the J end by 0 bases, with 6 bases between. CDR1 and CDR2 (germline): DFQATT, SNEGSKA (reference sequence). The CDR3 is made up of 14 amino acids. CDR3 loop: CSARDRTSGNTIYF. CDR3 sequence (DNA): TGCAGTGCTAGAGACAGAACCTCTGGAAACACCATATATTTT.

This clonotype was picked up a small number of times. The gene calls are TRBV6-5 and TRBJ2-3; 8 bases are a match to TRBD2. CDR3 length equals 16 residues. The germline gives CDR1 MNHEY, CDR2 SVGAGI. J was trimmed by 7 bases and V by 2 bases; bases with no gene match: 11. The CDR3 coding sequence is TGTGCCAGCAGTTACGGGGGACCAGCGGGGGAAAATACGCAGTATTTT. It encodes CASSYGGPAGENTQYF.

This clonotype was found many times. The rearrangement joins TRBV6-1 to TRBJ1-1, with D possibly matching TRBD1 (6 bases). CDR3 length: 15 residues. Germline-derived CDR1 and CDR2 are MNHNS and SASEGT. V lost 7 bases to trimming and J lost 1 base, with 16 bases between them. The CDR3 here is CASTQGLVENTEAFF. CDR3 bases: TGTGCCAGCACACAGGGTCTAGTTGAGAACACTGAAGCTTTCTTT.

In its sample, this clonotype was seen many times. V usage is TRBV3-1 and J usage is TRBJ1-1; TRBD1 might be the D (5 bases). Germline V gives CDR1 LGHDT, CDR2 YNNKEL (reference sequence). Trimming pared 3 bases from V and 6 bases from J, leaving 11 bases between. CDR3 length: 13 residues. This CDR3 is CASSQGLIAEAFF. CDR3 sequence (DNA): TGTGCCAGCAGCCAGGGACTGATCGCTGAAGCTTTCTTT. Combining the CDR3 with reference TRBV3-1 and TRBJ1-1 gives the whole variable domain DTAVSQTPKYLVTQMGNDKSIKCEQNLGHDTMYWYKQDSKKFLKIMFSYNNKELIINETVPNRFSPKSPDKAHLNLHINSLELGDSAVYFCASSQGLIAEAFFGQGTRLTVV.

The chain employs TRBV19 and TRBJ1-2, with D perhaps matching TRBD1 (5 bases). V lost 0 bases and J lost 4, with 12 bases in between. CDR3 length: 15 amino acids. Germline CDR1 reads LNHDA; CDR2 reads SQIVND (reference sequence). The CDR3, as DNA: TGTGCCAGTAGTATAGAAGCGGGGCATGTCTATGGCTACACCTTC. Amino acid sequence: CASSIEAGHVYGYTF.

The genes are TRBV2 and TRBJ1-3; D remains ambiguous. The CDR3 contains 18 residues. V was pared by 6 bases and J by 0 bases, with 21 bases between. Germline values: CDR1 SNHLY, CDR2 FYNNEI. The DNA of the CDR3 is TGTGCCAGCAGCTTAGGGTTGGTAGACACTTCCTCTGGAAACACCATATATTTT. This codes for CASSLGLVDTSSGNTIYF.

The table lists this clonotype with a few counts. This chain connects TRBV19 to TRBJ1-2; D is ambiguous. This CDR3 is 14 amino acids long. From germline, CDR1 is LNHDA and CDR2 SQIVND (reference sequence). V was pared by 2 bases and J by 1 base, with 8 bases between. This CDR3 reads CASSITGINYGYTF. CDR3 sequence (DNA): TGTGCCAGTAGTATAACGGGGATTAACTATGGCTACACCTTC.

There are many counts of this clonotype. This chain uses TRBV3-1 with TRBJ2-4, with a tentative D call TRBD1 (5 bases). The germline CDR1 and CDR2 sequences are LGHDT and YNNKEL (reference sequence). The CDR3 runs 15 residues. Deletions cut 6 bases from V and 0 bases from J, with 12 bases between. CDR3 residues: CASRPDSLAKNIQYF. The CDR3 coding sequence is TGTGCCAGCAGGCCCGACAGTCTAGCCAAAAACATTCAGTACTTC.

There are many counts of this clonotype. This chain connects TRBV6-1 to TRBJ2-2; 15 bases line up with TRBD2. The length of the CDR3 is 17 residues. The germline V gene encodes CDR1 MNHNS and CDR2 SASEGT. V was pared by 5 bases and J by 5 bases, with 6 bases of the junction left unmatched. This CDR3 reads CASSRTSGGAWTGELFF. CDR3 sequence (DNA): TGTGCCAGCAGTAGGACTAGCGGGGGGGCCTGGACCGGGGAGCTGTTTTTT.

The J gene is TRBJ1-5, the V gene TRBV6-1; the D gene is possibly TRBD1 (5 bases). Germline CDR1 is MNHNS and CDR2 is SASEGT. The CDR3 consists of 15 residues. V was clipped by 5 bases and J by 3 bases, with 14 bases between them. CDR3: CASSRGGVDNQPQHF. The CDR3 DNA follows: TGTGCCAGCAGTCGTGGAGGGGTTGACAATCAGCCCCAGCATTTT.

Worth noting for this clonotype: It is likely a read error, because the conserved phenylalanine at the end of the CDR3 is missing. This chain links TRBV30 with TRBJ2-6; D gene ambiguous. Germline values: CDR1 GTSNPN, CDR2 SVGIG (reference sequence). V dropped 2 bases and J dropped 4 bases, with 9 bases sitting between them. This CDR3 spans 14 amino acids. In DNA form, the CDR3 reads TGTGCCTGGAGTAACCTTCCCGGGGCCAACGTCCTGACTTCC. Its translation: CAWSNLPGANVLTS.

Ten or more counts support this clonotype. The chain links TRBV5-1 to TRBJ1-1, with D unclear. The CDR3 is 13 amino acids. Germline values: CDR1 SGHRS, CDR2 YFSETQ. Deletions cut 4 bases from V and 0 bases from J, with 7 bases between. In nucleotides, the CDR3 is TGCGCCAGCAGCGGGCCCCTGAACACTGAAGCTTTCTTT. Translated, it gives CASSGPLNTEAFF.

The rearrangement uses TRBV10-3 and TRBJ1-1; 9 positions match TRBD1. The CDR3 runs 13 residues. CDR1 ENHRY and CDR2 SYGVKD come from the germline V gene. The ends lost 8 bases at V and 5 bases at J; junction bases unmatched: 6. The CDR3 sequence is CAIARTGETEAFF. The CDR3 coding sequence is TGTGCCATCGCTAGGACAGGGGAGACTGAAGCTTTCTTT.

This clonotype was detected ten times or more. The chain uses TRBV7-2 and TRBJ1-5, with D tentatively TRBD1 (5 bases). The CDR3 runs to 18 residues. V lost 2 bases to trimming and J lost 6 bases, with 23 bases between them. The germline V gene encodes CDR1 SGHTA and CDR2 FQGNSA. CDR3: CASSLRGPRGVGGQPQHF. The CDR3 bases are TGTGCCAGCAGCTTAAGGGGCCCTCGCGGGGTCGGAGGTCAGCCCCAGCATTTT.

This clonotype was found once. The CDR3 DNA follows: TGTGCCAGCAAAGGGGTCGAGACCCAGTACTTC. Protein: CASKGVETQYF. This chain joins TRBV6-2 or TRBV6-3 and TRBJ2-5; tentative D call: TRBD1 (5 bases). The CDR3 has 11 residues. Trimming left V 7 bases short and J 5 bases short, with 8 bases between. Germline values: CDR1 MNHEY, CDR2 SVGEGT.

This clonotype appeared many times. The chain has TRBV12-3 or TRBV12-4 and TRBJ1-1, with 7 positions matching TRBD1. V lost 4 bases and J lost 2; bases outside the gene matches: 16. The CDR3 is made up of 18 amino acids. The CDR3 DNA follows: TGTGCCAGCAGTTCACTTGACAGGGCCTCGAACCTCAACACTGAAGCTTTCTTT. This encodes CASSSLDRASNLNTEAFF.

The chain recombines TRBV6-5 with TRBJ1-1; D perhaps matches TRBD1 (6 bases). V dropped 1 base and J dropped 0 bases, with 18 bases sitting between them. The CDR3 totals 18 residues. CDR1 and CDR2 from the germline V gene are MNHEY and SVGAGI. The CDR3 loop is CASSYLRTHRAMNTEAFF. In DNA form, the CDR3 reads TGTGCCAGCAGTTACTTACGTACCCACAGGGCGATGAACACTGAAGCTTTCTTT.

This clonotype was picked up a small number of times. The chain combines TRBV10-3 with TRBJ2-5; perhaps TRBD1 as D (5 bases). The V and J ends lost 3 bases and 2 bases respectively, with 10 bases between them. The CDR3 has 14 amino acids. Germline CDR1 is ENHRY and CDR2 is SYGVKD. The CDR3 reads CAISEVGVQETQYF. The CDR3 region has the DNA TGTGCCATCAGTGAAGTAGGGGTACAAGAGACCCAGTACTTC.

The chain carries TRBV18 and TRBJ2-5, with TRBD2 matching 9 bases. Germline V gene data show CDR1 as KGHSH and CDR2 as LQKENI. The CDR3 has 17 residues. V lost 1 base to trimming and J lost 4 bases; unmatched junction nucleotides: 10. The CDR3 nucleotides are TGTGCCAGCTCACCACGGGTTCTGCGGGGGGGAAGAGAGACCCAGTACTTC. Protein sequence: CASSPRVLRGGRETQYF. Based on the CDR3 plus reference TRBV18 and TRBJ2-5, the full variable domain is NAGVMQNPRHLVRRRGQEARLRCSPMKGHSHVYWYRQLPEEGLKFMVYLQKENIIDESGMPKERFSAEFPKEGPSILRIQQVVRGDSAAYFCASSPRVLRGGRETQYFGPGTRLLVL.

This chain joins TRBV11-2 and TRBJ1-3; D not resolved. The CDR3 extends over 15 amino acids. V was trimmed by 7 bases and J by 0 bases, leaving 13 bases between them. The germline V gene has CDR1 SGHAT and CDR2 FQNNGV. Here the CDR3 reads CASTLRGISGNTIYF. CDR3 DNA sequence: TGTGCCAGCACCCTTCGGGGAATCTCTGGAAACACCATATATTTT.

This clonotype was seen ten or more times. Sequence at one end of the junction differs from germline and may be a read error. The V gene is TRBV5-1, the J gene TRBJ1-4; 8 nucleotides align to TRBD1. CDR3 size: 14 residues. Looked up from germline, CDR1 is SGHRS and CDR2 is YFSETQ. CDR3 sequence (DNA): TGTGCCAGCAGCCCCGGACAGGGAAGTGAAAAACTGTTTTTT. Its translation is CASSPGQGSEKLFF.

This clonotype was detected many times. The gene calls are TRBV7-3 and TRBJ2-3, with 9 bases lining up with TRBD1. Trimming at V came to 1 base and at J to 3 bases, leaving 2 bases not matched to a gene. Germline V gene lookup returns CDR1 SGHTA and CDR2 FQGTGA. This CDR3 contains 15 residues. CDR3 nucleotide sequence: TGTGCCAGCAGCTTAAGGGACAGGGAAACAGATACGCAGTATTTT. It is translated as CASSLRDRETDTQYF. The variable domain in full, completed from reference TRBV7-3 and TRBJ2-3, reads GAGVSQTPSNKVTEKGKYVELRCDPISGHTALYWYRQSLGQGPEFLIYFQGTGAADDSGLPNDRFFAVRPEGSVSTLKIQRTERGDSAVYLCASSLRDRETDTQYFGPGTRLTVL.

This clonotype was seen at least ten times. The V and J genes are TRBV6-5 and TRBJ1-1; D is possibly TRBD1 (6 bases). The germline gives CDR1 MNHEY, CDR2 SVGAGI. With 3 bases removed from V and 2 bases from J, the gap between germline ends came to 10 bases. The CDR3 consists of 14 residues. As DNA, the CDR3 is TGTGCCAGCAGTTATCTCAGGGGAAACACTGAAGCTTTCTTT. As protein: CASSYLRGNTEAFF.

V usage is TRBV20-1 and J usage is TRBJ2-3, with D tentatively TRBD1 (6 bases). Between the trimmed V and J ends, which lost 2 bases and 2 bases, there was a span of 20 bases. This CDR3 spans 17 amino acids. The germline V gene encodes CDR1 DFQATT and CDR2 SNEGSKA (reference sequence). DNA for the CDR3: TGCAGTGCTAGACTCCCACTGGTTGGGACATACACAGATACGCAGTATTTT. Protein sequence: CSARLPLVGTYTDTQYF.

Written as DNA, the CDR3 is TGCAGTGCTAGCCCGTCCGGGGGGCTTAGCACAGATACGCAGTATTTT. Encoded protein: CSASPSGGLSTDTQYF. This chain joins TRBV20-1 and TRBJ2-3; possibly TRBD2 for D (7 bases). There are 16 residues in the CDR3. Germline V CDR1 and CDR2: DFQATT, SNEGSKA (reference sequence). V gave up 3 bases and J gave up 0 bases, with 16 bases separating them.

This clonotype came up many times. DNA of the CDR3: TGTGCCAGCACCCAACAGGGAGAAGCTTTCTTT. It translates to CASTQQGEAFF. The chain uses TRBV7-9 and TRBJ1-1; possible D gene TRBD1, 6 bases. The germline V gene encodes CDR1 SEHNR and CDR2 FQNEAQ (reference sequence). The CDR3 sequence is 11 residues long. Trimming left V 7 bases short and J 8 bases short, with 11 bases between.

This CDR3 is CASSLSLRADTQYF. For the CDR3, the DNA is TGTGCCAGCAGCTTATCGTTACGCGCAGATACGCAGTATTTT. The chain has TRBV13 and TRBJ2-3; D uncertain. Germline CDR1 and CDR2: PRHDT and FYEKMQ (reference sequence). V was trimmed by 2 bases and J by 4 bases, leaving 10 bases between them. CDR3 length: 14 residues.